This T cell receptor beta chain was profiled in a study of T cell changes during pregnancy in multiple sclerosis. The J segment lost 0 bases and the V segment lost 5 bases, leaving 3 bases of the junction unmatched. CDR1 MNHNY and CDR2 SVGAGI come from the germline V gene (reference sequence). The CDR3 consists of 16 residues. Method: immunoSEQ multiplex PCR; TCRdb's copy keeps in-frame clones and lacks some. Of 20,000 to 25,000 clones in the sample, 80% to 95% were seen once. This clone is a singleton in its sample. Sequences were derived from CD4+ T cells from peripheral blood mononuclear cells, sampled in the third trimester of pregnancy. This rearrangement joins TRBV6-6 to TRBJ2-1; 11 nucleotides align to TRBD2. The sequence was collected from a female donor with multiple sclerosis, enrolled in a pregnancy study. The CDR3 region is CASSKLAGDSYNEQFF. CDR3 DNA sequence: TGTGCCAGCAGTAAACTAGCGGGGGACTCCTACAATGAGCAGTTCTTC.